Included here is one T cell receptor beta chain sequence, with context. This clone was seen at least ten times. No cognate antigen has been identified for it. No base quality values were provided; no much bigger clone lies one nucleotide off. Reading the germline V gene (reference sequence) gives CDR1 LNHNV and CDR2 YYDKDF. Taken from cysteine to phenylalanine, the CDR3 has 13 residues. The kept DNA is CDR3 alone, 39 bases in frame from the first base. The V end loses 4 bases and the J end loses 1 base, and a stretch of 7 bases separates them. The data are from a study of metastatic and nonmetastatic thyroid tumors (dated by TCRdb to 2019 to 2021). For context, the study as a whole: Repertoires were compared across peripheral blood and tumor or nodule tissue samples from malignant and benign thyroid patients. What the work shows at the level of the full study, not this receptor alone: In both blood and tumor samples, TCR beta diversity was reported to be significantly higher in malignant tumors than in benign nodules.

Before undergoing thyroid surgery, none of the patients had been given any kind of treatment. The study retrospectively analysed patient clinical samples collected from the early 2010s to the late 2010s using T-cell receptor beta sequencing. Preparation of the library involved PCR. The sequencer was an Illumina HiSeq 4000. High-throughput sequencing was used to profile the TCR beta-chain CDR3 region of each patient. Per the source publication's procedure: CDR3 differences across clinicopathological groups were used to build a classifier for discriminating distant-metastatic papillary thyroid cancer patients. Repertoire diversity was assessed with the Shannon index, and tumor-blood repertoire similarity with the Morisita-Horn index. Through fastp at Q25 and MiXCR, TCRdb rebuilt clones from the public reads, retaining in-frame beta chains. These V and J calls derive from TCRdb rather than the authors' analysis. The sample table shows 35,000 to 50,000 clones, and 13% are seen once. More than 8% of the sample comes from the top ten.

Input material: blood. The V gene is TRBV15 and the J gene is TRBJ1-1; no D gene call is confident. The source of this sequence is a female donor with papillary thyroid cancer or a benign thyroid nodule (not recorded which). Some clones in this sample may be carry-over from other donors' samples. At the DNA level, the sequence is TGTGCCACCAGCATGAACCAGAACACTGAAGCTTTCTTT. Its product reads: CATSMNQNTEAFF.